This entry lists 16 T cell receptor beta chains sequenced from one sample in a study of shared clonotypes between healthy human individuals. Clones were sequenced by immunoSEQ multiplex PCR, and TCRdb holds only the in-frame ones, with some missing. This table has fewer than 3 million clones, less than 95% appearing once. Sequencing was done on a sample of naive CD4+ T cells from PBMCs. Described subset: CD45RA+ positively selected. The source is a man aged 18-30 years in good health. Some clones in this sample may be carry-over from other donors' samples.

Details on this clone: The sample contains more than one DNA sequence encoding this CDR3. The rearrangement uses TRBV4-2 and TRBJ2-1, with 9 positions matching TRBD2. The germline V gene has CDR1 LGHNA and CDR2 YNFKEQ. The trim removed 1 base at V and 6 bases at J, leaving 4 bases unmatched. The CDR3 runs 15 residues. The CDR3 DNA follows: TGTGCCAGCAGCCAAGCTGGCGGGAGGGGCAATGAGCAGTTCTTC. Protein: CASSQAGGRGNEQFF.

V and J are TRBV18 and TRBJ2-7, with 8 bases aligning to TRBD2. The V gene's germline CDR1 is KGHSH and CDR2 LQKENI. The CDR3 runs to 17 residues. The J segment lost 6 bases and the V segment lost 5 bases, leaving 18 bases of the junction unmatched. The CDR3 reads CASSAYVGAGGRGEQYF. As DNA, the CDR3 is TGTGCCAGCTCAGCATACGTGGGGGCGGGAGGAAGAGGCGAGCAGTACTTC.

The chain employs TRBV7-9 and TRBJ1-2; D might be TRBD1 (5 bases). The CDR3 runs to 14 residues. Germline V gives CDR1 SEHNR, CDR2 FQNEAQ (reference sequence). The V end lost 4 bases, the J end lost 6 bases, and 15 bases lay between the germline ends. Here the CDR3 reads CASSSPGTANGYTF. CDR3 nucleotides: TGTGCCAGCAGCTCTCCCGGGACGGCAAATGGCTACACCTTC.

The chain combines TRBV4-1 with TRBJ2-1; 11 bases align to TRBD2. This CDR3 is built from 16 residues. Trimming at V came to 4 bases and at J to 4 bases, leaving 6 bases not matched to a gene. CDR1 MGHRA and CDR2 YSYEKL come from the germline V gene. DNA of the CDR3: TGCGCCAGCAGCCCTGTAGCGGGAGGGCCATACAATGAGCAGTTCTTC. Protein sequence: CASSPVAGGPYNEQFF.

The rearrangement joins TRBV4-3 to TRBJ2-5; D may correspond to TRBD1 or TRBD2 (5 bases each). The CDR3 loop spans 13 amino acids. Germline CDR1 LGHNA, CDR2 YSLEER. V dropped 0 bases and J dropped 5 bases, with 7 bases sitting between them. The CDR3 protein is CASSQDWGETQYF. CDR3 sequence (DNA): TGCGCCAGCAGCCAAGATTGGGGGGAGACCCAGTACTTC.

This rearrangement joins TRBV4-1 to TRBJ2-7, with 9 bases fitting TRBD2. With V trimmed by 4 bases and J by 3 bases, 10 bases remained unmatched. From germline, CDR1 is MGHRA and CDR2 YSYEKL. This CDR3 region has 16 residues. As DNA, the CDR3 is TGCGCCAGCAGCCGACTGACTAGCGGTTACTTCTACGAGCAGTACTTC. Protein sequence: CASSRLTSGYFYEQYF.

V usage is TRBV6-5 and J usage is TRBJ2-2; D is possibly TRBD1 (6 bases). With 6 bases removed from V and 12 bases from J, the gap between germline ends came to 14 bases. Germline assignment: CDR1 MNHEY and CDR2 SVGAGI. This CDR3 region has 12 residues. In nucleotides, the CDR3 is TGTGCCAGCAGCTACACGGACAGAAAGCTGTTTTTT. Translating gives CASSYTDRKLFF.

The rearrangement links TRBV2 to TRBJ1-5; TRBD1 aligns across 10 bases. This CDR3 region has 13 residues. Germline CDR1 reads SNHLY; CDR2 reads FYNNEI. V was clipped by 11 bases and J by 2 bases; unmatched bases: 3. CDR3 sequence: CAGQGDGNQPQHF. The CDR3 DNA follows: TGTGCCGGACAGGGGGACGGCAATCAGCCCCAGCATTTT.

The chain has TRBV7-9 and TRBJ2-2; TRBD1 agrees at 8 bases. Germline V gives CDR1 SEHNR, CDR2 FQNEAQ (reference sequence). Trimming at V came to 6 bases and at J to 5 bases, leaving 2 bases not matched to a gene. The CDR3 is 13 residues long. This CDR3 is CASSRTGTGELFF. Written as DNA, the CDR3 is TGTGCCAGCAGTCGGACAGGGACCGGGGAGCTGTTTTTT.

The CDR3 sequence: CASSLGLADAYEQYF. In DNA, the CDR3 is TGTGCCAGCAGCTTGGGACTAGCGGATGCCTACGAGCAGTACTTC. The chain couples TRBV5-6 to TRBJ2-7; 9 bases match TRBD2. The length of the CDR3 is 15 residues. Germline CDR1 and CDR2: SGHDT and YYEEEE. The trim removed 0 bases at V and 2 bases at J, leaving 3 bases unmatched. Complete variable domain (other parts from reference TRBV5-6 and TRBJ2-7): DAGVTQSPTHLIKTRGQQVTLRCSPKSGHDTVSWYQQALGQGPQFIFQYYEEEERQRGNFPDRFSGHQFPNYSSELNVNALLLGDSALYLCASSLGLADAYEQYFGPGTRLTVT.

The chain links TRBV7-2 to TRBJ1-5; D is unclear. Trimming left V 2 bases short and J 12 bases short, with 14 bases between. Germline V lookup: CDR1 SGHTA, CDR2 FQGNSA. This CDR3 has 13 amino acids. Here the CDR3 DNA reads TGTGCCAGCAGCTTAAGGCAGAAGACCAACCAGCATTTT. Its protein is CASSLRQKTNQHF.

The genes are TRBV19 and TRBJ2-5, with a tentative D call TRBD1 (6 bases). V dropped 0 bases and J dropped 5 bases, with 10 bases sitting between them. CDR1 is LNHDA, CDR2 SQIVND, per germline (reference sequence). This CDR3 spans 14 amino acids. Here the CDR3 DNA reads TGTGCCAGTAGTATAGATCACAGGGTGGAGACCCAGTACTTC. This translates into CASSIDHRVETQYF.

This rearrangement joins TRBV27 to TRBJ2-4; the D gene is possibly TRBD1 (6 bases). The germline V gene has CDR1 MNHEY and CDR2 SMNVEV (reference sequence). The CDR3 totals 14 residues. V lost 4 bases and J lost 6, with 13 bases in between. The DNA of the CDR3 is TGTGCCAGCAGTTATTCAGGGGCCCGAAACATTCAGTACTTC. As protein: CASSYSGARNIQYF.

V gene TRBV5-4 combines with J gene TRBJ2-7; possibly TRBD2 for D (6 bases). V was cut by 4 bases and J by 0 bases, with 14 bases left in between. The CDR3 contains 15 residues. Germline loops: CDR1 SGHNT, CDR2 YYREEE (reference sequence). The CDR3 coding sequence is TGTGCCAGCAGCCCGTTGGGGACTGTCTCCTACGAGCAGTACTTC. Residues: CASSPLGTVSYEQYF.

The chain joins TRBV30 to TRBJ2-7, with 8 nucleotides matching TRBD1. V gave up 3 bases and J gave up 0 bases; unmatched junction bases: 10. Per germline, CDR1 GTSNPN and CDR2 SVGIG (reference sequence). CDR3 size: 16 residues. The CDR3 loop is CAWSAHGTGTSYEQYF. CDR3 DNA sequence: TGTGCCTGGAGCGCGCATGGGACAGGTACCTCCTACGAGCAGTACTTC.

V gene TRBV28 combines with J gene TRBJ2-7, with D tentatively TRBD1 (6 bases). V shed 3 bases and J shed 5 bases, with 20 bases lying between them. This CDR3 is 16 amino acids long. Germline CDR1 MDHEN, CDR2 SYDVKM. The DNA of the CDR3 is TGTGCCAGCAGTTTCGCGGGTTCCATACAGGGCGACGAGCAGTACTTC. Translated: CASSFAGSIQGDEQYF.